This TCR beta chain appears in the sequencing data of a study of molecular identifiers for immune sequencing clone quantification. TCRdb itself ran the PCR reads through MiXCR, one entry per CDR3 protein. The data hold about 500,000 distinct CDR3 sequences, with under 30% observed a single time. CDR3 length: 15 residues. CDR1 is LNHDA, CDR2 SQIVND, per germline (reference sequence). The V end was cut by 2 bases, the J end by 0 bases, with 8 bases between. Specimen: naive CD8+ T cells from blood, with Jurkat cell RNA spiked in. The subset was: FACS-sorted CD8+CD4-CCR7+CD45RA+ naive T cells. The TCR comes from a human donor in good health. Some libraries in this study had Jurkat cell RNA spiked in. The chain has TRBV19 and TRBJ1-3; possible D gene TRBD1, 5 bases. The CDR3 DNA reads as TGTGCCAGTAGTATACCGGGGGGCTCTGGAAACACCATATATTTT. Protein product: CASSIPGGSGNTIYF. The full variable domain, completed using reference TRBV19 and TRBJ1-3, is DGGITQSPKYLFRKEGQNVTLSCEQNLNHDAMYWYRQDPGQGLRLIYYSQIVNDFQKGDIAEGYSVSREKKESFPLTVTSAQKNPTAFYLCASSIPGGSGNTIYFGEGSWLTVV.